The present T cell receptor (beta chain) was sequenced within a study of T cell responses to AZD1222 COVID-19 vaccine. V was clipped by 3 bases and J by 3 bases; unmatched bases: 10. This CDR3 comprises 16 residues. Germline V gene sequence: CDR1 SGHRS, CDR2 YFSETQ. Comments on this clone: The target antigen is unknown.

Whole-study findings and limits: There were vaccine-associated CD4 TCRs across spike, dominant at 160-218 and 743-854. The peak T cell response came first, and repertoires were sampled only after it. At study baseline, merely roughly 6 AZD1222 recipients were seropositive. Females outnumbered males among donors, who were mostly white British; clonal diversity was possibly underestimated.

TCRdb keeps only in-frame clones here, not all; method: immunoSEQ multiplex PCR. The table shows roughly 130,000 clones, with more than 80% occurring only once. This chain joins TRBV5-1 and TRBJ2-3, with 7 nucleotides matching TRBD2. The sample was peripheral blood, taken 28 days after the second dose of the MenACWY control vaccine. The sequence was obtained from an adult who received the MenACWY meningococcal vaccine as a control. CDR3: CASSSGGAGETDTQYF. The CDR3 DNA reads as TGCGCCAGCAGCTCGGGAGGCGCGGGAGAGACAGATACGCAGTATTTT.